This record covers a single T cell receptor beta chain. Profiling relied on immunoSEQ multiplex PCR, and the TCRdb table lists in-frame clones only, not all of them. The sample yields hundreds of thousands of clones, approximately 90% seen once. The data are from a study of blood T cell repertoires in COVID-19. About the research overall: The United States, Italy and Spain supplied acute and convalescent COVID-19 samples.

Looked up from germline, CDR1 is GTSNPN and CDR2 is SVGIG (reference sequence). V was clipped by 0 bases and J by 4 bases, with 11 bases between them. CDR3 size: 14 residues. The sample was peripheral blood. The rearrangement joins TRBV30 to TRBJ2-3; D may be TRBD2 (5 bases). The sequence came from a man in his forties with acute or convalescent COVID-19. DNA for the CDR3: TGTGCCTGGAGTGTAGGGAGAGCGGCAGATACGCAGTATTTT. Its translation: CAWSVGRAADTQYF.